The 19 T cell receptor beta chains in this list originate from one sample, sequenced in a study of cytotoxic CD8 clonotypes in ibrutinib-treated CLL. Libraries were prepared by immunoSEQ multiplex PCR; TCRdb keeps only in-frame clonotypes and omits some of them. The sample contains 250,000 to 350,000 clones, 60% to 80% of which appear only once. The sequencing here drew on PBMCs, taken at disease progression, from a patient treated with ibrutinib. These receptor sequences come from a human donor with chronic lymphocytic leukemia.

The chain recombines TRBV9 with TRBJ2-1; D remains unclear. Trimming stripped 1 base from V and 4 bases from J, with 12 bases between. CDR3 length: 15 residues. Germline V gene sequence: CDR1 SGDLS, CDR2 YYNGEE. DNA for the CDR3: TGTGCCAGCAGCGTACAGTCTAGTCCTTACAATGAGCAGTTCTTC. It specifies CASSVQSSPYNEQFF.

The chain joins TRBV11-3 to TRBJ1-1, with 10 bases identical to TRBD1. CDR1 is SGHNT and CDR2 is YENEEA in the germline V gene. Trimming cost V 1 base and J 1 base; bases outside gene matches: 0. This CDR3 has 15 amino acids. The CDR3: CASSLGQGANTEAFF. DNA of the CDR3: TGTGCCAGCAGCTTAGGACAGGGGGCGAACACTGAAGCTTTCTTT.

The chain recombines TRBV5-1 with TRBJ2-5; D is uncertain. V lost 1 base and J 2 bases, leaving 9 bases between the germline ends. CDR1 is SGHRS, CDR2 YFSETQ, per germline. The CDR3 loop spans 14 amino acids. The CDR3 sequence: CASSLSTVQETQYF. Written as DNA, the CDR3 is TGCGCCAGCAGCTTGTCCACAGTACAAGAGACCCAGTACTTC.

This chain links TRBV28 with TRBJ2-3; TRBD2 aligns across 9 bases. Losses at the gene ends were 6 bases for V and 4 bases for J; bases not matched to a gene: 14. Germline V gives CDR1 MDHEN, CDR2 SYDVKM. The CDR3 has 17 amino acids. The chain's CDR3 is CASSPLGIAGVADTQYF. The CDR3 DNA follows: TGTGCCAGCAGCCCCCTTGGGATAGCGGGAGTTGCAGATACGCAGTATTTT.

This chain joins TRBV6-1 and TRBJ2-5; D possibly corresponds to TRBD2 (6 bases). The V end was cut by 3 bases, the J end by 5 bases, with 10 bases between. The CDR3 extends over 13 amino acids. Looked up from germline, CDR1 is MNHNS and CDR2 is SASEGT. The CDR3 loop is CASSDTSWETQYF. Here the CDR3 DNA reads TGTGCCAGCAGTGACACTAGCTGGGAGACCCAGTACTTC.

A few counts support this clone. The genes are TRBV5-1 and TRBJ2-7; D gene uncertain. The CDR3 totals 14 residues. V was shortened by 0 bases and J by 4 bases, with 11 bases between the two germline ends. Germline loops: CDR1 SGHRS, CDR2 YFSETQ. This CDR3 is CASSLEVEGYEQYF. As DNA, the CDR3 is TGCGCCAGCAGCTTGGAAGTGGAAGGGTACGAGCAGTACTTC.

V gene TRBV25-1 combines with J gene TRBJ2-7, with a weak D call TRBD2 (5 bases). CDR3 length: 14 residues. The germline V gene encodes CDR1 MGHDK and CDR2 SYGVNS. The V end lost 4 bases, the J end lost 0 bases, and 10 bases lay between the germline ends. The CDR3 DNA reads TGTGCCAGCAGTGTTACGGAGGCCTCCTACGAGCAGTACTTC. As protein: CASSVTEASYEQYF.

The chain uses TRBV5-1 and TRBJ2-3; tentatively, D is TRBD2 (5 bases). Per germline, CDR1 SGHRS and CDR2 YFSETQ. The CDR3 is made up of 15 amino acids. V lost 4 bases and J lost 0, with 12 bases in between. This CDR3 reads CASSEGQASTDTQYF. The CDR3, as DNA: TGCGCCAGCAGCGAGGGCCAAGCTAGCACAGATACGCAGTATTTT.

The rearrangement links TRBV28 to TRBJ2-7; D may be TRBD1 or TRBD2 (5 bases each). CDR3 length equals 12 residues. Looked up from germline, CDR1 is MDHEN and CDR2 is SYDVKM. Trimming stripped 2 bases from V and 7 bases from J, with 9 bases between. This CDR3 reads CASSLLWGEQYF. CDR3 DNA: TGTGCCAGCAGTTTACTATGGGGGGAGCAGTACTTC. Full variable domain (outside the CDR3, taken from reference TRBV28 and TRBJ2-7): DVKVTQSSRYLVKRTGEKVFLECVQDMDHENMFWYRQDPGLGLRLIYFSYDVKMKEKGDIPEGYSVSREKKERFSLILESASTNQTSMYLCASSLLWGEQYFGPGTRLTVT.

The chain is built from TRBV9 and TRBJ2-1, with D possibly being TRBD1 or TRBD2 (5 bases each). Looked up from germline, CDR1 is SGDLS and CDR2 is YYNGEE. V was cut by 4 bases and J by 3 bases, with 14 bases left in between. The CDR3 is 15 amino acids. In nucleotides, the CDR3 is TGTGCCAGCAGCCCTACGGGACGGAACTACAATGAGCAGTTCTTC. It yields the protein CASSPTGRNYNEQFF. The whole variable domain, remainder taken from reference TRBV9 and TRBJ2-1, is DSGVTQTPKHLITATGQRVTLRCSPRSGDLSVYWYQQSLDQGLQFLIQYYNGEERAKGNILERFSAQQFPDLHSELNLSSLELGDSALYFCASSPTGRNYNEQFFGPGTRLTVL.

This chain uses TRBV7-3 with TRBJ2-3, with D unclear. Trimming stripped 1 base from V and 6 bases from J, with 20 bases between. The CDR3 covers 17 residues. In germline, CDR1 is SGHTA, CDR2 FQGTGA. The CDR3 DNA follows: TGTGCCAGCAGCTTAATACTACGAGCGCTTCTGGGGGATACGCAGTATTTT. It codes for CASSLILRALLGDTQYF.

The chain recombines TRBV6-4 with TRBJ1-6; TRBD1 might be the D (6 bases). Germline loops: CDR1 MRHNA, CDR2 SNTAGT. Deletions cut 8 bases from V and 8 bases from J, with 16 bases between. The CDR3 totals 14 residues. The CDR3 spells CASALEQGHSPLHF. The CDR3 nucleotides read TGTGCCAGCGCTCTGGAACAGGGTCATTCACCCCTCCACTTT.

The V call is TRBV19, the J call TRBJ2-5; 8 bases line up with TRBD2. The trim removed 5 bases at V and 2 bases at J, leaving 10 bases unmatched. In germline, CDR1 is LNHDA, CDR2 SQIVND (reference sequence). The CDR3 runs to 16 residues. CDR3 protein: CASSPRWSGGQETQYF. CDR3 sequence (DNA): TGTGCCAGTAGTCCCCGTTGGTCGGGGGGGCAAGAGACCCAGTACTTC.

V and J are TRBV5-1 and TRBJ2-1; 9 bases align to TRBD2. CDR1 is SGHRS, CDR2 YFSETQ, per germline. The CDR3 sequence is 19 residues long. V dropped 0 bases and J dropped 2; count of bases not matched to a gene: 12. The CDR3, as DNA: TGCGCCAGCAGCTTGGCCTTCCTAGCGGGGAAAGCCCCCTACAATGAGCAGTTCTTC. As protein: CASSLAFLAGKAPYNEQFF.

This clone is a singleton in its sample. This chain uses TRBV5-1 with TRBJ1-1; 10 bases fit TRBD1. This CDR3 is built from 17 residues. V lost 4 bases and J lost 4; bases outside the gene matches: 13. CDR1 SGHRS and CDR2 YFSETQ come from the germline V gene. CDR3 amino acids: CASSVPGQGRPVTEAFF. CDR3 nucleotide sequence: TGCGCCAGCAGCGTACCGGGACAGGGGAGGCCGGTCACTGAAGCTTTCTTT.

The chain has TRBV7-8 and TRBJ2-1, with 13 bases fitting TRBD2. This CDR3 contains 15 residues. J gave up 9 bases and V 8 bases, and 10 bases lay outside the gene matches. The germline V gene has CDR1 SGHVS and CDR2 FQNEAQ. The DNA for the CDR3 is TGTGCCAGCGCCCAACTAGCGGGGGGGCGGGTTGAGCAGTTCTTC. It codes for CASAQLAGGRVEQFF.

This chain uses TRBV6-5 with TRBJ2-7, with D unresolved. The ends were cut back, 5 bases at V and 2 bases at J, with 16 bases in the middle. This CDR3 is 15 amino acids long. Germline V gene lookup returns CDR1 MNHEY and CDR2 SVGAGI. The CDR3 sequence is CASSPRLLLAYEQYF. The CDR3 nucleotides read TGTGCCAGCAGTCCCCGACTGCTACTGGCCTACGAGCAGTACTTC.

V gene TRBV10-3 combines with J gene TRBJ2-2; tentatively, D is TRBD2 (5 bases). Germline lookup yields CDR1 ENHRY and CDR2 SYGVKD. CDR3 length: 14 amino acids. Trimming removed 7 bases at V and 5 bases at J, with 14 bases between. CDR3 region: CAITGGLLTGELFF. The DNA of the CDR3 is TGTGCCATCACTGGAGGTCTGTTAACCGGGGAGCTGTTTTTT.

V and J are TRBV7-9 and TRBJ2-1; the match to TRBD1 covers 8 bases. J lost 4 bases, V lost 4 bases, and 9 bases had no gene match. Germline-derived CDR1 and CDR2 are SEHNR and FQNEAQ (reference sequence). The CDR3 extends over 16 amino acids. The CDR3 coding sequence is TGTGCCAGCAGCTCCCGAACAGGGGGGCCTTACAATGAGCAGTTCTTC. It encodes CASSSRTGGPYNEQFF.